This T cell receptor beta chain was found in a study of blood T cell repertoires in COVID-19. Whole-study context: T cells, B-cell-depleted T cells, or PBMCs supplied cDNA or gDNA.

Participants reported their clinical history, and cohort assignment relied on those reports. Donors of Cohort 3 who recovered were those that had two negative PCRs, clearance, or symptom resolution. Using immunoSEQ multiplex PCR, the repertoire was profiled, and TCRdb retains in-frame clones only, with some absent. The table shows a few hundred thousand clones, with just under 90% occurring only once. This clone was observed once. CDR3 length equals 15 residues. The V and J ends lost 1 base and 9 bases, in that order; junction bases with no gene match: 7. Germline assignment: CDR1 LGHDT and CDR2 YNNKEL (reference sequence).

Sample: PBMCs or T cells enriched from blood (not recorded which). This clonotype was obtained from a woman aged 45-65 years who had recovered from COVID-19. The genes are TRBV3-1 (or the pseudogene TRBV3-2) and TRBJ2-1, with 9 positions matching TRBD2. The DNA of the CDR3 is TGTGCCAGCAGCCAAGGGGCTAGCGGGGTTGGTGAGCAGTTCTTC. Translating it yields CASSQGASGVGEQFF.